These 27 T cell receptor beta chains were sequenced from one sample in a study of blood T cell repertoires in COVID-19. The data were produced by immunoSEQ multiplex PCR, yet TCRdb's version contains in-frame clones alone and is incomplete. Of about 250,000 clones detected, about 79% appear once; the ten largest clones hold roughly 10%. Material: peripheral blood. The receptors here all came from an elderly man with acute or convalescent COVID-19.

The V and J genes are TRBV6-5 and TRBJ1-1, with a tentative D call TRBD1 (6 bases). The CDR3 extends over 14 amino acids. From germline, CDR1 is MNHEY and CDR2 SVGAGI. V was cut by 7 bases and J by 1 base, with 13 bases left in between. The CDR3 nucleotides read TGTGCCAGCAAACCCAGGACAGCGAACACTGAAGCTTTCTTT. It yields the protein CASKPRTANTEAFF.

The V call is TRBV7-9, the J call TRBJ2-7; D possibly corresponds to TRBD2 (6 bases). Germline CDR1 SEHNR, CDR2 FQNEAQ (reference sequence). The ends were cut back, 7 bases at V and 4 bases at J, with 11 bases in the middle. The CDR3 is 12 residues long. CDR3 region: CASNRGEYEQYF. CDR3 nucleotide sequence: TGTGCCAGCAACCGCGGGGAGTACGAGCAGTACTTC.

This chain connects TRBV10-2 to TRBJ1-2; TRBD1 agrees at 11 bases. J was trimmed by 2 bases and V by 6 bases; bases with no gene match: 2. CDR1 and CDR2 from the germline V gene are WSHSY and SAAADI. CDR3 length: 14 residues. This chain's CDR3 is CASRGQGENYGYTF. CDR3 in DNA: TGCGCCAGCAGGGGACAGGGGGAGAACTATGGCTACACCTTC.

J is TRBJ1-1 and V is TRBV2; no clear D gene. This CDR3 contains 12 residues. Germline-derived CDR1 and CDR2 are SNHLY and FYNNEI. Trimming left V 5 bases short and J 3 bases short, with 7 bases between. CDR3 sequence: CASSSGYTEAFF. CDR3 nucleotide sequence: TGTGCCAGCAGTTCGGGTTACACTGAAGCTTTCTTT. The entire variable domain, with the rest obtained from reference TRBV2 and TRBJ1-1, is as follows: EPEVTQTPSHQVTQMGQEVILRCVPISNHLYFYWYRQILGQKVEFLVSFYNNEISEKSEIFDDQFSVERPDGSNFTLKIRSTKLEDSAMYFCASSSGYTEAFFGQGTRLTVV.

V gene TRBV19 combines with J gene TRBJ2-2; TRBD1 agrees at 11 bases. The CDR3 loop spans 16 amino acids. Germline lookup yields CDR1 LNHDA and CDR2 SQIVND (reference sequence). Unmatched junction bases numbered 8, after V lost 7 bases and J lost 4 bases. CDR3 amino acids: CASKDHGTGGTGELFF. CDR3 in DNA: TGTGCCAGTAAGGATCACGGGACAGGGGGCACCGGGGAGCTGTTTTTT. The full variable domain, in which reference TRBV19 and TRBJ2-2 provide the parts outside the CDR3, is DGGITQSPKYLFRKEGQNVTLSCEQNLNHDAMYWYRQDPGQGLRLIYYSQIVNDFQKGDIAEGYSVSREKKESFPLTVTSAQKNPTAFYLCASKDHGTGGTGELFFGEGSRLTVL.

This rearrangement joins TRBV7-2 to TRBJ2-3; the match to TRBD2 covers 11 bases. The J segment lost 3 bases and the V segment lost 1 base, leaving 9 bases of the junction unmatched. CDR3 length: 18 amino acids. Germline lookup yields CDR1 SGHTA and CDR2 FQGNSA. CDR3: CASSLGASGRRETDTQYF. The CDR3 DNA is TGTGCCAGCAGCTTAGGAGCTAGCGGGAGGAGGGAGACAGATACGCAGTATTTT.

V and J are TRBV5-1 and TRBJ2-7; 10 bases line up with TRBD1. The CDR3 is 24 amino acids. The ends lost 4 bases at V and 0 bases at J; junction bases unmatched: 31. In germline, CDR1 is SGHRS, CDR2 YFSETQ. The CDR3: CASSQPGTGAALRGPYTSSYEQYF. CDR3 in DNA: TGCGCCAGCAGCCAACCCGGGACAGGGGCCGCATTGAGGGGACCCTACACTAGCTCCTACGAGCAGTACTTC.

The J gene is TRBJ2-1, the V gene TRBV9; D perhaps matches TRBD2 (7 bases). Looked up from germline, CDR1 is SGDLS and CDR2 is YYNGEE. The CDR3 spans 12 residues. The ends were cut back, 4 bases at V and 12 bases at J, with 14 bases in the middle. CDR3 nucleotide sequence: TGTGCCAGCAGCCATGGGGGGGCGAGGCAGTTCTTC. Residues: CASSHGGARQFF.

The rearrangement links TRBV7-2 to TRBJ2-1; possible D gene TRBD1, 6 bases. CDR1 and CDR2 (germline): SGHTA, FQGNSA. There are 12 residues in the CDR3. V shed 3 bases and J shed 9 bases, with 9 bases lying between them. The CDR3: CASSFTGFEQFF. Here the CDR3 DNA reads TGTGCCAGCAGCTTTACAGGGTTTGAGCAGTTCTTC.

This chain uses TRBV6-2 or TRBV6-3 with TRBJ1-6, with 7 bases fitting TRBD1. This CDR3 is built from 15 residues. Germline loops: CDR1 MNHEY, CDR2 SVGEGT. The trim removed 6 bases at V and 6 bases at J, leaving 8 bases unmatched. DNA for the CDR3: TGTGCCAGCAGCAAGCCGGGACAGCTTAATTCACCCCTCCACTTT. This gives the protein CASSKPGQLNSPLHF.

This chain uses TRBV7-9 with TRBJ1-2, with D hard to call. This CDR3 region has 14 residues. Germline CDR1 reads SEHNR; CDR2 reads FQNEAQ (reference sequence). V lost 4 bases and J lost 0, with 9 bases in between. The chain's CDR3 is CASSSGVSNYGYTF. In nucleotides, the CDR3 is TGTGCCAGCAGCTCCGGGGTTTCTAACTATGGCTACACCTTC.

CDR3 sequence: CAWMLGISGANVLTF. CDR3 in DNA: TGTGCCTGGATGCTTGGCATCTCTGGGGCCAACGTCCTGACTTTC. The V gene is TRBV30, the J gene TRBJ2-6; D remains ambiguous. Germline V gives CDR1 GTSNPN, CDR2 SVGIG (reference sequence). The CDR3 is made up of 15 amino acids. V lost 4 bases and J lost 0, with 10 bases in between.

The chain couples TRBV7-2 to TRBJ1-1; D gene unclear. This CDR3 spans 13 amino acids. The ends were cut back, 3 bases at V and 6 bases at J, with 11 bases in the middle. From germline, CDR1 is SGHTA and CDR2 FQGNSA. CDR3 in amino acids: CASSFNRSPEAFF. The CDR3 region has the DNA TGTGCCAGCAGCTTTAACCGGAGCCCTGAAGCTTTCTTT.

The chain is built from TRBV24-1 and TRBJ2-1, with TRBD2 matching over 11 bases. This CDR3 is 16 amino acids long. Germline CDR1 is KGHDR and CDR2 is SFDVKD. J gave up 8 bases and V 3 bases, and 8 bases lay outside the gene matches. CDR3 loop: CATSDPIAGGPDEQFF. Here the CDR3 DNA reads TGTGCCACCAGTGATCCAATAGCGGGGGGGCCTGATGAGCAGTTCTTC.

The chain carries TRBV6-5 and TRBJ1-1; TRBD1 is a possible D gene (5 bases). Looked up from germline, CDR1 is MNHEY and CDR2 is SVGAGI. Deletions cut 6 bases from V and 3 bases from J, with 11 bases between. The CDR3 totals 13 residues. The CDR3 coding sequence is TGTGCCAGCAGCAAGACAGTTTACACTGAAGCTTTCTTT. Encoded protein: CASSKTVYTEAFF.

The chain recombines TRBV7-9 with TRBJ1-6, with 7 bases matching TRBD1. The CDR3 runs 13 residues. Per germline, CDR1 SEHNR and CDR2 FQNEAQ (reference sequence). The junction had 8 bases not matched to a gene; V was cut back by 11 bases and J by 7 bases. CDR3 sequence: CASRQGENSPLHF. The CDR3 region has the DNA TGTGCCTCTCGGCAGGGGGAAAATTCACCCCTCCACTTT.

The rearrangement links TRBV6-6 to TRBJ1-5; TRBD1 is a possible D gene (5 bases). The CDR3 is 16 residues long. CDR1 is MNHNY, CDR2 SVGAGI, per germline (reference sequence). V gave up 6 bases and J gave up 0 bases, with 15 bases separating them. CDR3 protein: CASREGGTFSNQPQHF. CDR3 sequence (DNA): TGTGCCAGCAGGGAGGGAGGGACCTTTAGCAATCAGCCCCAGCATTTT.

The DNA for the CDR3 is TGTGCCAGCAGCAGAGCGGGAAATGAGCAGTTCTTC. This encodes CASSRAGNEQFF. The rearrangement uses TRBV2 and TRBJ2-1, with 7 nucleotides matching TRBD2. This CDR3 spans 12 amino acids. V was clipped by 6 bases and J by 7 bases; unmatched bases: 3. Looked up from germline, CDR1 is SNHLY and CDR2 is FYNNEI. Filled out from reference TRBV2 and TRBJ2-1, the complete variable domain reads EPEVTQTPSHQVTQMGQEVILRCVPISNHLYFYWYRQILGQKVEFLVSFYNNEISEKSEIFDDQFSVERPDGSNFTLKIRSTKLEDSAMYFCASSRAGNEQFFGPGTRLTVL.

CDR3 loop: CASSVQGLVVQPQHF. The CDR3 DNA is TGTGCCAGCAGCGTACAGGGGCTCGTCGTTCAGCCCCAGCATTTT. This chain links TRBV2 with TRBJ1-5; 7 bases map to TRBD1. With V trimmed by 6 bases and J by 6 bases, 11 bases remained unmatched. The CDR3 loop spans 15 amino acids. Germline V CDR1 and CDR2: SNHLY, FYNNEI.

This chain joins TRBV5-6 and TRBJ1-4, with D uncertain. V lost 6 bases and J lost 8, with 17 bases in between. The CDR3 has 14 residues. Germline V lookup: CDR1 SGHDT, CDR2 YYEEEE. CDR3 sequence (DNA): TGTGCCAGCACCCGTTACCGGGAAGGAGAAAAACTGTTTTTT. Translated, it gives CASTRYREGEKLFF.

The V call is TRBV5-1, the J call TRBJ2-1, with D perhaps TRBD2 (5 bases). Trimming stripped 4 bases from V and 7 bases from J, with 18 bases between. This CDR3 is built from 15 residues. CDR1 and CDR2 from the germline V gene are SGHRS and YFSETQ. Here the CDR3 DNA reads TGCGCCAGCAGCCCCACCGGGATAGGGATTAATGAGCAGTTCTTC. Protein: CASSPTGIGINEQFF.

This chain joins TRBV11-1 and TRBJ1-1; maybe TRBD1 (5 bases). Germline lookup yields CDR1 SGHAT and CDR2 FQDESV (reference sequence). The CDR3 runs to 14 residues. Trimming took 3 bases from V and 5 from J, leaving 13 bases between them. CDR3 nucleotides: TGTGCCAGCAGCTTCCAGGGTAAAGGGACTGAAGCTTTCTTT. Protein sequence: CASSFQGKGTEAFF.

This rearrangement joins TRBV27 to TRBJ2-1; 7 nucleotides line up with TRBD2. Per germline, CDR1 MNHEY and CDR2 SMNVEV (reference sequence). The CDR3 totals 15 residues. The junction had 7 bases not matched to a gene; V was cut back by 5 bases and J by 3 bases. The CDR3 bases are TGTGCCAGCAGTCTGCGGGGGACCTTCTACAATGAGCAGTTCTTC. As protein: CASSLRGTFYNEQFF.

The genes are TRBV7-8 and TRBJ2-1; D gene ambiguous. Trimming left V 2 bases short and J 0 bases short, with 5 bases between. The CDR3 sequence is 14 residues long. CDR1 is SGHVS and CDR2 is FQNEAQ in the germline V gene. CDR3 nucleotide sequence: TGTGCCAGCAGCTTAAGTAGCTCCTACAATGAGCAGTTCTTC. Translation: CASSLSSSYNEQFF.

The chain links TRBV18 to TRBJ2-7; D is ambiguous. This CDR3 has 11 residues. Germline CDR1 reads KGHSH; CDR2 reads LQKENI. V was pared by 3 bases and J by 2 bases, with 2 bases between. The CDR3 loop reads CASSPAYEQYF. CDR3 DNA: TGTGCCAGCTCACCCGCCTACGAGCAGTACTTC.

The V and J genes are TRBV29-1 and TRBJ2-5, with D possibly being TRBD1 (6 bases). The CDR3 has 11 residues. V gave up 5 bases and J gave up 7 bases, with 11 bases separating them. CDR1 is SQVTM, CDR2 ANQGSEA, per germline. The CDR3 region is CSVSGVGTQYF. For the CDR3, the DNA is TGCAGCGTTTCAGGGGTGGGGACCCAGTACTTC. Together with reference TRBV29-1 and TRBJ2-5, the CDR3 gives the full variable domain: SAVISQKPSRDICQRGTSLTIQCQVDSQVTMMFWYRQQPGQSLTLIATANQGSEATYESGFVIDKFPISRPNLTFSTLTVSNMSPEDSSIYLCSVSGVGTQYFGPGTRLLVL.

This clone was detected once. The chain joins TRBV6-4 to TRBJ2-1; D is undetermined. This CDR3 region has 15 residues. Germline V gene lookup returns CDR1 MRHNA and CDR2 SNTAGT. V dropped 9 bases and J dropped 0 bases, with 15 bases sitting between them. This chain's CDR3 is CARSLLSSSYNEQFF. CDR3 coding DNA: TGTGCCAGATCCCTCCTTTCTAGCTCCTACAATGAGCAGTTCTTC.